This T cell receptor beta chain is drawn from a study of siplizumab effects on memory and regulatory T cells. General observations from the study: Researchers did not confirm the suppressive function of proliferating Tregs from siplizumab cultures. Treg-derived clones made up an average of approximately 70% of mappable alloreactive CD4+ clones with siplizumab and over 25% in controls.

Germline CDR1 MNHEY, CDR2 SVGAGI. The V and J ends lost 3 bases and 2 bases respectively, with 16 bases between them. This CDR3 comprises 16 residues. The assay covered some 100,000 TCR templates per sample. Libraries were prepared by immunoSEQ multiplex PCR; TCRdb keeps only in-frame clonotypes and omits some of them. This repertoire shows under 150,000 clones, approximately 94% found once; its top ten account for roughly 1.5%. About this clone: Its antigen is as yet unknown.

This clonotype was sampled from a human donor in good health. The rearrangement joins TRBV6-5 to TRBJ1-1; TRBD1 is a possible D gene (6 bases). The sample consisted of non-Treg CD4+ T cells sorted from blood. Here the CDR3 DNA reads TGTGCCAGCAGTTATTATCCGTCCAGGGGTAACACTGAAGCTTTCTTT. Translated, it gives CASSYYPSRGNTEAFF.